This T cell receptor beta chain was retrieved from a study of blood T cell repertoires in COVID-19. In the original processing: Cell counts per sample came from amplifying reference gene primers. Repertoires were generated with immunoSEQ multiplex PCR, while TCRdb's copy carries only in-frame clones and drops some. D and trimming were read from the DNA, whereas the V and J calls and clone size are those reported in that table. The table records some 260,000 clones, roughly 80% of them present only once. The germline V gene encodes CDR1 MGHRA and CDR2 YSYEKL. The CDR3 covers 14 residues. Trimming cost V 3 bases and J 2 bases, with 10 bases left between them.

Material for sequencing was PBMCs or T cells enriched from blood (not recorded which). This chain links TRBV4-1 with TRBJ2-5, with TRBD1 as a possible D gene (6 bases). This sequence was found in a man under 40 with acute COVID-19. The CDR3 here is CASSQQQGQETQYF. CDR3 sequence (DNA): TGCGCCAGCAGCCAGCAGCAGGGGCAAGAGACCCAGTACTTC.